The present T cell receptor beta chain was sequenced within a study of blood T cell repertoires in COVID-19. Study context: Acute and convalescent COVID-19 specimens originated in the United States, Italy and Spain.

Looked up from germline, CDR1 is SGHTA and CDR2 is FQGNSA. V lost 9 bases to trimming and J lost 2 bases; unmatched junction nucleotides: 9. This CDR3 is 15 amino acids long. Study processing details: Using reference gene primer amplification, nucleated cell counts were estimated. TCRdb keeps only in-frame clones here, not all; method: immunoSEQ multiplex PCR. The V and J calls and clone size were taken over from that table, and D and trimming were inferred from the DNA. The sample has about 250,000 clones, around 90% seen once. The material sequenced was peripheral blood. This chain joins TRBV7-2 and TRBJ2-1; 8 bases are shared with TRBD1. The clonotype originates from a man older than 75 with acute or convalescent COVID-19. The CDR3 reads CASRPPGQAYNEQFF. The CDR3 region has the DNA TGTGCCAGTCGCCCTCCGGGACAGGCCTACAATGAGCAGTTCTTC.